This passage covers 17 T cell receptor beta chains from one sample sequenced in a study of T cell responses to AZD1222 COVID-19 vaccine. Method: immunoSEQ multiplex PCR; TCRdb's copy keeps in-frame clones and lacks some. The data hold about 140,000 clones, with 91% observed a single time. The sequenced sample was peripheral blood, obtained on day 0 of AZD1222 vaccination. The receptors originated from an adult in good health.

The J gene is TRBJ1-5, the V gene TRBV2; D remains unclear. V lost 5 bases to trimming and J lost 7 bases, with 9 bases between them. This CDR3 region has 12 residues. From germline, CDR1 is SNHLY and CDR2 FYNNEI. CDR3 DNA sequence: TGTGCCAGCAGTAGGCAGGAGCAGCCCCAGCATTTT. Residues: CASSRQEQPQHF.

V is TRBV4-3 and J is TRBJ1-1; D is perhaps TRBD1 (6 bases). V lost 0 bases and J 3 bases, leaving 11 bases between the germline ends. There are 15 residues in the CDR3. Germline V gives CDR1 LGHNA, CDR2 YSLEER. The CDR3 nucleotides are TGCGCCAGCAGCCAAGAGTACAGGGATGACACTGAAGCTTTCTTT. Translating gives CASSQEYRDDTEAFF.

The chain is built from TRBV6-1 and TRBJ1-6; tentative D call: TRBD1 (5 bases). Trimming took 3 bases from V and 0 from J, leaving 15 bases between them. Germline assignment: CDR1 MNHNS and CDR2 SASEGT. The CDR3 covers 18 residues. This CDR3 reads CASSDRLQGNSYNSPLHF. The CDR3 coding sequence is TGTGCCAGCAGTGACAGACTCCAGGGTAACTCCTATAATTCACCCCTCCACTTT.

The chain has TRBV11-2 and TRBJ1-3; the D is unclear. Trimming removed 0 bases at V and 3 bases at J, with 12 bases between. The CDR3 totals 16 residues. The germline V gene has CDR1 SGHAT and CDR2 FQNNGV. CDR3: CASSLERRANGNTIYF. The DNA for the CDR3 is TGTGCCAGCAGCTTAGAAAGGAGGGCTAATGGAAACACCATATATTTT.

V and J are TRBV11-2 and TRBJ2-6, with D possibly TRBD1 on 6 matching bases. Germline assignment: CDR1 SGHAT and CDR2 FQNNGV. CDR3 length: 19 amino acids. Trimming cost V 5 bases and J 0 bases, with 20 bases left between them. The CDR3 DNA is TGTGCCAGCAGCACGCACCGCCGGGACACCATCTCTGGGGCCAACGTCCTGACTTTC. The encoded protein is CASSTHRRDTISGANVLTF.

V gene TRBV28 combines with J gene TRBJ1-5; D is perhaps TRBD1 (6 bases). CDR3 length: 15 residues. Trimming removed 2 bases at V and 6 bases at J, with 14 bases between. The germline gives CDR1 MDHEN, CDR2 SYDVKM. CDR3 in amino acids: CASSLGGSRGQPQHF. CDR3 in DNA: TGTGCCAGCAGTTTAGGGGGCAGTCGAGGTCAGCCCCAGCATTTT.

In this sample, this clone turned up a few times. The V call is TRBV5-6, the J call TRBJ2-7; the D is unclear. This CDR3 has 15 amino acids. In germline, CDR1 is SGHDT, CDR2 YYEEEE. Trimming pared 4 bases from V and 0 bases from J, leaving 14 bases between. This CDR3 reads CASSTDWGLSYEQYF. The CDR3 nucleotides read TGTGCCAGCAGCACCGACTGGGGTCTCTCCTACGAGCAGTACTTC.

The chain recombines TRBV7-9 with TRBJ1-3; D may be TRBD1 (6 bases). V was shortened by 5 bases and J by 6 bases, with 17 bases between the two germline ends. Germline assignment: CDR1 SEHNR and CDR2 FQNEAQ (reference sequence). This CDR3 contains 15 residues. The CDR3, as DNA: TGTGCCAGCAGCCGATACAGGGAGGAAAAAAACACCATATATTTT. Amino acid sequence: CASSRYREEKNTIYF.

This clone was detected only a few times. This chain links TRBV12-3 or TRBV12-4 with TRBJ1-4; no definite D call. V gave up 3 bases and J gave up 5 bases, with 7 bases separating them. This CDR3 comprises 13 residues. CDR3 region: CASSLELNEKLFF. Here the CDR3 DNA reads TGTGCCAGCAGTTTGGAACTCAATGAAAAACTGTTTTTT.

This CDR3 reads CASSNIGQGAAFTDTQYF. DNA for the CDR3: TGTGCCAGCAGCAACATAGGACAGGGGGCGGCGTTCACAGATACGCAGTATTTT. This chain uses TRBV21-1 with TRBJ2-3; the DNA was not used to check the table's D call, TRBD1. TRBV21-1 is recorded as a pseudogene. CDR3 length: 18 residues.

This chain links TRBV21-1 with TRBJ2-3; the tabulated D call, TRBD1, remains unverified against the DNA. TRBV21-1 is classified as a pseudogene. The CDR3 is 16 residues long. The CDR3 bases are TGTGCCAGCAGCAAAGGTGAACAGGGTCCCGCAGATACGCAGTATTTT. This translates into CASSKGEQGPADTQYF.

This chain connects TRBV3-1 (or the pseudogene TRBV3-2) to TRBJ2-5; D perhaps matches TRBD2 (5 bases). CDR3 size: 16 residues. With 1 base removed from V and 7 bases from J, the gap between germline ends came to 19 bases. CDR1 LGHDT and CDR2 YNNKEL come from the germline V gene (reference sequence). This CDR3 is CASSQGGSLPRGTQYF. The CDR3 DNA sequence: TGTGCCAGCAGCCAAGGAGGGAGTCTCCCAAGAGGGACCCAGTACTTC.

This clone was picked up one time. This chain joins TRBV28 and TRBJ1-2, with 7 bases fitting TRBD1. V lost 7 bases and J lost 2; bases outside the gene matches: 4. Germline-derived CDR1 and CDR2 are MDHEN and SYDVKM. The CDR3 is 13 residues long. The chain's CDR3 is CASNWGQNYGYTF. DNA of the CDR3: TGTGCCAGCAACTGGGGACAGAACTATGGCTACACCTTC.

The chain uses TRBV4-3 and TRBJ2-5; TRBD2 matches 8 bases. This CDR3 contains 17 residues. Germline V CDR1 and CDR2: LGHNA, YSLEER. Trimming removed 1 base from V and 4 bases from J; junction bases left unmatched: 11. CDR3 DNA: TGCGCCAGCAGCCAAGCCGCTCTTGCGGGGGGCGGAGAGACCCAGTACTTC. It is translated as CASSQAALAGGGETQYF.

The chain has TRBV27 and TRBJ2-7, with D perhaps TRBD1 or TRBD2 (5 bases each). The CDR3 sequence is 11 residues long. The V gene's germline CDR1 is MNHEY and CDR2 SMNVEV (reference sequence). Trimming removed 6 bases from V and 6 bases from J, with 9 bases in between. The CDR3 loop reads CASSEGSEQYF. CDR3 bases: TGTGCCAGCAGCGAGGGGAGCGAGCAGTACTTC.

In this sample, this clone turned up once. The J gene is TRBJ2-1, the V gene TRBV11-2; 7 positions agree with TRBD1. This CDR3 contains 18 residues. Germline CDR1 SGHAT, CDR2 FQNNGV. V shed 2 bases and J 6 bases; nucleotides not matched to a gene: 16. CDR3 nucleotide sequence: TGTGCCAGCAGCTTAATTTTCAGTGGGGGACAGCTCATCAATGAGCAGTTCTTC. This gives the protein CASSLIFSGGQLINEQFF. Based on the CDR3 plus reference TRBV11-2 and TRBJ2-1, the full variable domain is EAGVAQSPRYKIIEKRQSVAFWCNPISGHATLYWYQQILGQGPKLLIQFQNNGVVDDSQLPKDRFSAERLKGVDSTLKIQPAKLEDSAVYLCASSLIFSGGQLINEQFFGPGTRLTVL.

The chain employs TRBV18 and TRBJ2-6; D is unresolved. This CDR3 has 16 amino acids. The ends were cut back, 3 bases at V and 0 bases at J, with 9 bases in the middle. From germline, CDR1 is KGHSH and CDR2 LQKENI. This CDR3 is CASSPTDHSGANVLTF. The CDR3, as DNA: TGTGCCAGCTCACCGACCGACCACTCTGGGGCCAACGTCCTGACTTTC. The full variable domain, with the rest looked up from reference TRBV18 and TRBJ2-6, is NAGVMQNPRHLVRRRGQEARLRCSPMKGHSHVYWYRQLPEEGLKFMVYLQKENIIDESGMPKERFSAEFPKEGPSILRIQQVVRGDSAAYFCASSPTDHSGANVLTFGAGSRLTVL.